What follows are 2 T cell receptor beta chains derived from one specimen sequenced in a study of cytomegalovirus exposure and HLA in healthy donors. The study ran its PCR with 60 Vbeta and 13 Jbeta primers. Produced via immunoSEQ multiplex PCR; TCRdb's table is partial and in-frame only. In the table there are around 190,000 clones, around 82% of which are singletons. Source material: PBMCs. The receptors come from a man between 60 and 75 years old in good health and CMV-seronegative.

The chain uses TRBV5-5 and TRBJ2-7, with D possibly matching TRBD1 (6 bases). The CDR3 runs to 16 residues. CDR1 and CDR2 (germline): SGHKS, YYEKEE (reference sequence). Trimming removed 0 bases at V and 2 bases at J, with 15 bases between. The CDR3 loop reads CASSLGDRPPTYEQYF. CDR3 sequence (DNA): TGTGCCAGCAGCTTGGGTGACAGGCCGCCGACCTACGAGCAGTACTTC.

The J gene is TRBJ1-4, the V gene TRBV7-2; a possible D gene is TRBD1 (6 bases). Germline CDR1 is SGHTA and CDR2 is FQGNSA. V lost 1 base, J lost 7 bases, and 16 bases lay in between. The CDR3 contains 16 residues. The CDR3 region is CASSLGGGRSGEKLFF. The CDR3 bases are TGTGCCAGCAGCTTAGGGGGGGGGCGGTCCGGTGAAAAACTGTTTTTT.